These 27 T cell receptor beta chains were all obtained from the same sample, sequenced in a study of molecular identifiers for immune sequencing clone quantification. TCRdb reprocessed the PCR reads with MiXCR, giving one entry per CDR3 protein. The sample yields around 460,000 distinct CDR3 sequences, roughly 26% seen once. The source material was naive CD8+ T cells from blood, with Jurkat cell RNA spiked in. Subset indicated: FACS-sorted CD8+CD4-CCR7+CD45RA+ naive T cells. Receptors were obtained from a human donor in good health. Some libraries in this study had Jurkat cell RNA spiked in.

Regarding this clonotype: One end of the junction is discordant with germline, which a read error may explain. Here the CDR3 reads CVSSLVAGLADTQYF. CDR3 nucleotides: TGTGTCAGCAGCTTAGTAGCGGGGTTAGCAGATACGCAGTATTTT. This chain joins TRBV7-9 and TRBJ2-3; 8 nucleotides match TRBD2. This CDR3 has 15 amino acids. Germline CDR1 reads SEHNR; CDR2 reads FQNEAQ (reference sequence).

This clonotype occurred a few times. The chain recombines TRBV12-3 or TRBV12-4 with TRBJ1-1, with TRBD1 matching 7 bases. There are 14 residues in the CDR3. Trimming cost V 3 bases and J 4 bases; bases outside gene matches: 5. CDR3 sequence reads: CASSLEGAGTEAFF. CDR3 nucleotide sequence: TGTGCCAGCAGTTTGGAGGGGGCTGGCACTGAAGCTTTCTTT.

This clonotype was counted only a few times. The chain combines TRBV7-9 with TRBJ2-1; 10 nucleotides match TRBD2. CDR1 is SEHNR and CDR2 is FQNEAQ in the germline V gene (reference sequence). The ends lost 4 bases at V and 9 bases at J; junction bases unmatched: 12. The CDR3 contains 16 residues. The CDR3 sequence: CASSSGLSSGRLEQFF. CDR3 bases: TGTGCCAGCAGCTCAGGTTTATCTAGCGGGAGACTTGAGCAGTTCTTC.

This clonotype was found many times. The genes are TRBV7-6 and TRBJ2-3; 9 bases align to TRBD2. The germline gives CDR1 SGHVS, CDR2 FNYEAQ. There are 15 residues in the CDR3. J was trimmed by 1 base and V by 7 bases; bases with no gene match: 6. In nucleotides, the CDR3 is TGTGCCAGCACCAATCTAGCGGGACGCACAGATACGCAGTATTTT. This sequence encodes CASTNLAGRTDTQYF.

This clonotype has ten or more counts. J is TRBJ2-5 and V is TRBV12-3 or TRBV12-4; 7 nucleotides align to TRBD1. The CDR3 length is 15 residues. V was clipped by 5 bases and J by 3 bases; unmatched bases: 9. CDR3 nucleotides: TGTGCCAGCAGTAGTTTAGGGGGCTCGAAAGAGACCCAGTACTTC. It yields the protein CASSSLGGSKETQYF.

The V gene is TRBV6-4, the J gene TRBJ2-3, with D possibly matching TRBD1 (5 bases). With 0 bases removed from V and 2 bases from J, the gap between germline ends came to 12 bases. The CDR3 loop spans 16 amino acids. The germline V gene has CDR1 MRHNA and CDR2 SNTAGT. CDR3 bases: TGTGCCAGCAGTGACTCGAAAGGGGCGGCCACAGATACGCAGTATTTT. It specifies CASSDSKGAATDTQYF.

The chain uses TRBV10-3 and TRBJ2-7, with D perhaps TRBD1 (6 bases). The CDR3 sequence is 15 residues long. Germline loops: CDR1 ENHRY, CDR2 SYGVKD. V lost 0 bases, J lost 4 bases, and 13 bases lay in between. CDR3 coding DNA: TGTGCCATCAGTGAGTCATCAGGGGTCTTATACGAGCAGTACTTC. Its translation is CAISESSGVLYEQYF.

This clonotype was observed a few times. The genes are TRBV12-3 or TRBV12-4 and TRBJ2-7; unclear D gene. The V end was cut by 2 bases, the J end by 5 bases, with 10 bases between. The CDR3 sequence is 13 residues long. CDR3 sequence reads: CASSLHPTNEQYF. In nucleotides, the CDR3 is TGTGCCAGCAGTTTACACCCCACCAACGAGCAGTACTTC.

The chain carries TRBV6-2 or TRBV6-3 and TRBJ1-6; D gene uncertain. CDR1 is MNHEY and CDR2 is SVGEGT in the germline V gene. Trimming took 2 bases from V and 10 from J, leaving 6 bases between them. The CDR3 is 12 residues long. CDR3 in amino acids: CASSYLASPLHF. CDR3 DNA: TGTGCCAGCAGTTACCTCGCATCACCCCTCCACTTT.

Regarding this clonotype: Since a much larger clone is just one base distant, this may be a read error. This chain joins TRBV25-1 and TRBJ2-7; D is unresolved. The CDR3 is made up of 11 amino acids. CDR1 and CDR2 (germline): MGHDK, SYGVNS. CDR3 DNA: TGTGCCATCCCACCGGCGTACGAGCAGTGCTTC. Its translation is CAIPPAYEQCF.

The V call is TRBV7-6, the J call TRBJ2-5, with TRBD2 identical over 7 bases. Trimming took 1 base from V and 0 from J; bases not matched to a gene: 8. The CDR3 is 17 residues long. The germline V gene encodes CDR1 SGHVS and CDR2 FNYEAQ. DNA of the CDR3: TGTGCCAGCAGCTTAGAAGGGAGGGGTTCGTACCAAGAGACCCAGTACTTC. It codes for CASSLEGRGSYQETQYF. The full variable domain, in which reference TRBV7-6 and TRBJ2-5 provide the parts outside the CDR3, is GAGVSQSPRYKVTKRGQDVALRCDPISGHVSLYWYRQALGQGPEFLTYFNYEAQQDKSGLPNDRFSAERPEGSISTLTIQRTEQRDSAMYRCASSLEGRGSYQETQYFGPGTRLLVL.

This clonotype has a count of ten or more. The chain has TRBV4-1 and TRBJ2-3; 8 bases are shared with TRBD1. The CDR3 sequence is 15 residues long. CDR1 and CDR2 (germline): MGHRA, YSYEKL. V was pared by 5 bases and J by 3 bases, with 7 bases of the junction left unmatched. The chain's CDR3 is CASSTGTGDTDTQYF. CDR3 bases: TGCGCCAGCAGCACCGGGACAGGTGATACAGATACGCAGTATTTT.

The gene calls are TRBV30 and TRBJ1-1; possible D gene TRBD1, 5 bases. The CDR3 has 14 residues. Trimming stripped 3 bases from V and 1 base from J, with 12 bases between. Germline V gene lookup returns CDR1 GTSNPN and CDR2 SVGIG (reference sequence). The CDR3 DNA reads TGTGCCTGGAGAGCGCGGGGCAGGAACACTGAAGCTTTCTTT. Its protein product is CAWRARGRNTEAFF.

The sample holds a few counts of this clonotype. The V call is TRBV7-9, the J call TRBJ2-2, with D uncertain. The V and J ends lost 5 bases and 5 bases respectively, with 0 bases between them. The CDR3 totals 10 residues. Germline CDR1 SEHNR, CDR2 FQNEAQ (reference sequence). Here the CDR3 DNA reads TGTGCCAGCAGCACCGGGGAGCTGTTTTTT. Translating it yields CASSTGELFF.

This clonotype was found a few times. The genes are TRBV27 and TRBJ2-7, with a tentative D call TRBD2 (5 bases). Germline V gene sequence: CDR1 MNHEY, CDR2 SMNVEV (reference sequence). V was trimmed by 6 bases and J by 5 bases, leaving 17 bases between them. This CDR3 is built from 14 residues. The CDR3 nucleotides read TGTGCCAGCAGCCTAGGGCTAGCCATCCACGAGCAGTACTTC. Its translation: CASSLGLAIHEQYF.

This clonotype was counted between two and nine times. The CDR3 sequence: CASSLTPGWSSSYEQYF. CDR3 sequence (DNA): TGTGCCAGCAGCTTAACCCCCGGTTGGAGCAGCTCCTACGAGCAGTACTTC. V gene TRBV11-2 combines with J gene TRBJ2-7; unclear D gene. Per the germline V gene, CDR1 is SGHAT and CDR2 is FQNNGV. The length of the CDR3 is 17 residues. Trimming removed 2 bases from V and 0 bases from J, with 17 bases in between.

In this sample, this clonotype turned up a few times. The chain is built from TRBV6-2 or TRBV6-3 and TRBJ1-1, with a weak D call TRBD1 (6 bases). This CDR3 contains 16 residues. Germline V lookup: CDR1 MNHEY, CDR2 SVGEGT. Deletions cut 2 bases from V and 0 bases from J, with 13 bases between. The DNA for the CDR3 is TGTGCCAGCAGTTACGACAGGTCGAAAATGAACACTGAAGCTTTCTTT. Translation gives CASSYDRSKMNTEAFF.

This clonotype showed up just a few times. Here the CDR3 DNA reads TGTGCCAGCAGCCAAGAAGCGCGCTGGGAGCAGTACTTC. Translated, it gives CASSQEARWEQYF. The chain links TRBV14 to TRBJ2-7; unclear D gene. The CDR3 is made up of 13 amino acids. Germline CDR1 reads SGHDN; CDR2 reads FVKESK. V lost 0 bases and J 7 bases, leaving 10 bases between the germline ends.

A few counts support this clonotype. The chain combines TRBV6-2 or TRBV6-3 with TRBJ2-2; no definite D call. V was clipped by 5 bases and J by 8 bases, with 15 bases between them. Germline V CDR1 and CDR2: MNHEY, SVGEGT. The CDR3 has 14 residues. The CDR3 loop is CASSDRVRQGELFF. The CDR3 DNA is TGTGCCAGCAGTGACCGGGTCAGACAAGGGGAGCTGTTTTTT.

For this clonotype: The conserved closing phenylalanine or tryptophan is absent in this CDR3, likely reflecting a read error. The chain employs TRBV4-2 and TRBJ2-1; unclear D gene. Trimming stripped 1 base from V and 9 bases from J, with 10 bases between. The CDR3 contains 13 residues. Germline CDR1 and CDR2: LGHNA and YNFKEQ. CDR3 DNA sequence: TGTGCCAGCAGCCAAGCCTTAGTCAGTGAGCAGTTCCTC. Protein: CASSQALVSEQFL.

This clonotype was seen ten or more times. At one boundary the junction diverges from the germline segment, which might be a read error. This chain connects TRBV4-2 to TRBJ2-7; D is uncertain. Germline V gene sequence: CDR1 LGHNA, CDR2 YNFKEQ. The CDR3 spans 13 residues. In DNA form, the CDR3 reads TGCGCCAGCAGCCAAGTAGGTGGCTACGAGCAGTACTTC. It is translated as CASSQVGGYEQYF.

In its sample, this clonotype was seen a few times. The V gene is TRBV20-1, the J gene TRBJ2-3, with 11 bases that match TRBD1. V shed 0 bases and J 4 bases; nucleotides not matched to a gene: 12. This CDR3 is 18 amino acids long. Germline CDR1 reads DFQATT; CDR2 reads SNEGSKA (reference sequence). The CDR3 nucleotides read TGCAGTGCTAGAGATCCCTCGGGGACAGGGGGGTTAGCAGATACGCAGTATTTT. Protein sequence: CSARDPSGTGGLADTQYF.

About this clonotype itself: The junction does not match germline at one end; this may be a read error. In DNA, the CDR3 is TGTGCCAGCAGCTTGGCCGGGGAGCCAGCTAACTATGGCTACACCTTC. Residues: CASSLAGEPANYGYTF. The rearrangement joins TRBV5-3 to TRBJ1-2; the D is unclear. TRBV5-3 is identified as an open reading frame with a role that is uncertain. This CDR3 is built from 16 residues.

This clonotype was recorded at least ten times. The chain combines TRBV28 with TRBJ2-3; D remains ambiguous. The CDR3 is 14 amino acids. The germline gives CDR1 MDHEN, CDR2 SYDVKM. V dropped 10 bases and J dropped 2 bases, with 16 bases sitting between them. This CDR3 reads CATATPTHTDTQYF. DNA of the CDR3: TGTGCCACCGCAACCCCCACCCACACAGATACGCAGTATTTT.

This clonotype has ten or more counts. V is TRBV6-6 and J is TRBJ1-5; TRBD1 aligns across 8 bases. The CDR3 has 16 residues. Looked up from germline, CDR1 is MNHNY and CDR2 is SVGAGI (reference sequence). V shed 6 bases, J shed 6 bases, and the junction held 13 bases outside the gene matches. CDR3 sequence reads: CASSLEIGQGFQPQHF. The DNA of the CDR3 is TGTGCCAGCAGCTTAGAGATCGGACAGGGTTTTCAGCCCCAGCATTTT.

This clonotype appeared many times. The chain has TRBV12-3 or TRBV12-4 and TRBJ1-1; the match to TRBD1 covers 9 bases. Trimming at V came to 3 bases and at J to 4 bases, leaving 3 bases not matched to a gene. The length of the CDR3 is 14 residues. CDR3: CASSFTGGGTEAFF. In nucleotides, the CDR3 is TGTGCCAGCAGTTTCACAGGGGGCGGCACTGAAGCTTTCTTT.

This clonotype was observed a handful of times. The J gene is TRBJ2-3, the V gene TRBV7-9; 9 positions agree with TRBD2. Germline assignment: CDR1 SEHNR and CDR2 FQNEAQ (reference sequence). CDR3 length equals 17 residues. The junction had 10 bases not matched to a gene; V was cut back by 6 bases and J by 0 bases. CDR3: CASRGGLAGKSTDTQYF. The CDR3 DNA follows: TGTGCCAGCAGGGGGGGGCTAGCGGGGAAAAGCACAGATACGCAGTATTTT.